This is a list of T cell receptor beta chains from one sample in a study of T cells in Graves' hyperthyroidism and ophthalmopathy. TCRdb fed the multiplex PCR reads into MiXCR, producing one record per CDR3 protein. The sample has 600,000 or so distinct CDR3 sequences, 14% seen once; the top ten hold around an eighth. The sample comprised blood. The receptors shown here come from a woman aged 50 to 60 with Graves' ophthalmopathy. Both conserved end residues are part of each CDR3. The D gene is left open where the match is weak. Size tells how often a clone was seen (once, few, many) or the class of an expanded clone, and some rows leave it out.

TRBJ2-7 | . | TRBV6-1 | TRBD2 | CASSKREHLLLGEQYF | TGTGCCAGCTCTAAGCGGGAGCACCTCCTTCTAGGGGAGCAGTACTTC
TRBJ1-1 | many | TRBV29-1 | . | CSVGSVNTEAFF | TGCAGCGTTGGGTCAGTGAACACTGAAGCTTTCTTT
TRBJ2-3 | many | TRBV2 | TRBD2 | CASSFGRSTDTQYF | TGTGCCAGCAGTTTCGGGAGGTCCACAGATACGCAGTATTTT
TRBJ2-1 | . | TRBV25-1 | . | CASSEPGVPNEQFF | TGTGCCAGCAGTGAACCGGGGGTACCCAATGAGCAGTTCTTC
TRBJ2-7 | many | TRBV11-3 | . | CASSLDRGSHEQYF | TGTGCCAGCAGCTTAGACAGGGGATCCCACGAGCAGTACTTC
TRBJ2-2 | many | TRBV12-3/TRBV12-4 | . | CASSPPFDTGELFF | TGTGCCAGCAGCCCCCCCTTTGACACCGGGGAGCTGTTTTTT
TRBJ1-5 | . | TRBV27 | . | CASSLSGQAYTPQHF | TGTGCCAGCAGTTTATCGGGGCAGGCCTATACGCCCCAGCATTTT
TRBJ1-4 | many | TRBV20-1 | . | CSGATNEKLFF | TGCAGCGGGGCAACTAATGAAAAACTGTTTTTT
TRBJ2-3 | . | TRBV6-2/TRBV6-3 | . | CASSALPLLEGIVDTQYF | TGTGCCAGCAGCGCCCTCCCCCTACTAGAAGGGATTGTGGATACGCAGTATTTT
TRBJ2-2 | . | TRBV6-2/TRBV6-3 | . | CASSYRDQGHLFF | TGTGCCAGCAGTTACAGAGACCAGGGACACCTGTTTTTT
TRBJ2-3 | many | TRBV5-1 | TRBD2 | CASSLGLLAGETDTQYF | TGCGCCAGCAGCTTGGGTCTACTAGCGGGAGAAACAGATACGCAGTATTTT
TRBJ2-3 | many | TRBV7-2 | . | CASSLSTVQDTQYF | TGTGCCAGCAGCTTAAGTACTGTGCAAGATACGCAGTATTTT
TRBJ2-3 | . | TRBV20-1 | . | CSARDQGTTDTQYF | TGCAGTGCTAGAGATCAGGGAACCACAGATACGCAGTATTTT
TRBJ2-7 | . | TRBV28 | . | CASSLWDYEQYF | TGTGCCAGCAGTTTATGGGACTACGAGCAGTACTTC
TRBJ2-3 | many | TRBV10-3 | . | CAISADTDTQYF | TGTGCCATCAGTGCGGATACAGATACGCAGTATTTT
TRBJ2-1 | . | TRBV14 | . | CASSQEKRFSYNEQFF | TGTGCCAGCAGCCAAGAGAAAAGGTTCTCCTACAATGAGCAGTTCTTC
TRBJ1-1 | many | TRBV6-2/TRBV6-3 | . | CASSSVKGHTEAFF | TGTGCCAGCAGTTCCGTGAAGGGTCACACTGAAGCTTTCTTT
TRBJ1-2 | . | TRBV5-4 | . | CASSSGNFGYTF | TGTGCCAGCAGCTCGGGGAATTTTGGCTACACCTTC
TRBJ2-7 | . | TRBV4-3 | TRBD2 | CASSPTPGLMTSSYEQYF | TGCGCCAGCAGCCCCACCCCGGGACTAATGACCAGCTCCTACGAGCAGTACTTC
TRBJ2-1 | many | TRBV18 | . | CASSRGEHNEQFF | TGTGCCAGCTCACGGGGTGAACACAATGAGCAGTTCTTC
TRBJ1-6 | . | TRBV28 | . | CASSLAPRRAASPLHF | TGTGCCAGCAGTTTAGCCCCTCGCAGGGCTGCTTCACCCCTCCACTTT
TRBJ2-1 | . | TRBV9 | . | CASSVVGGRSEQFF | TGTGCCAGCAGCGTAGTGGGGGGGCGGAGTGAGCAGTTCTTC
TRBJ2-7 | many | TRBV7-8 | . | CASSSQGRSPIGQYF | TGTGCCAGCAGCTCCCAAGGACGCTCCCCGATCGGGCAGTACTTC
TRBJ2-2 | few | TRBV28 | . | CASSRTDANTGELFF | TGTGCCAGCAGTCGGACAGACGCGAACACCGGGGAGCTGTTTTTT
TRBJ1-1 | many | TRBV7-2 | TRBD1 | CASTSFGQGAHTEAFF | TGTGCCAGCACCTCATTCGGACAGGGGGCACATACTGAAGCTTTCTTT
TRBJ2-1 | many | TRBV11-1 | . | CASSPRWARRSQEQFF | TGTGCCAGCAGCCCCCGATGGGCAAGGAGAAGCCAAGAGCAGTTCTTC
TRBJ1-4 | many | TRBV7-9 | . | CASSPPEANEKLFF | TGTGCCAGCAGCCCCCCAGAGGCTAATGAAAAACTGTTTTTT
TRBJ2-2 | many | TRBV9 | TRBD2 | CASSAGIYAGGSSTGELFF | TGTGCCAGCAGCGCTGGCATCTACGCTGGCGGGAGTAGCACCGGGGAGCTGTTTTTT
TRBJ1-1 | . | TRBV7-8 | TRBD1 | CASSWGGGDGEAFF | TGTGCCAGCAGCTGGGGAGGGGGCGATGGTGAAGCTTTCTTT
TRBJ2-5 | once | TRBV20-1 | TRBD2 | CSADKVGLAGHRGETQYF | TGCAGTGCGGACAAAGTAGGGCTAGCGGGCCACCGGGGGGAGACCCAGTACTTC
TRBJ2-3 | many | TRBV11-2 | . | CASSLGYSNTDTQYF | TGTGCCAGCAGCTTAGGGTACAGCAACACAGATACGCAGTATTTT
TRBJ1-6 | . | TRBV7-6 | TRBD1 | CASSTGQGHSPLHF | TGTGCCAGCAGCACTGGACAGGGGCATTCACCCCTCCACTTT
TRBJ2-7 | many | TRBV28 | . | CASRDTPYEQYF | TGTGCCAGCAGGGACACCCCCTACGAGCAGTACTTC
TRBJ2-5 | many | TRBV7-2 | . | CASSLNRAETQYF | TGTGCCAGCAGCTTAAACAGAGCGGAGACCCAGTACTTC
TRBJ2-1 | few | TRBV5-1 | . | CASSAALRGSGYNEQFF | TGCGCCAGCAGCGCGGCCCTCCGGGGTAGCGGCTACAATGAGCAGTTCTTC
TRBJ2-1 | many | TRBV7-3 | . | CASSSLRAKNPTSSYNEQFF | TGTGCCAGCAGCTCCCTTCGGGCGAAGAACCCCACAAGCTCCTACAATGAGCAGTTCTTC
TRBJ1-2 | . | TRBV20-1 | . | CSAPPSNYGYTF | TGCAGTGCCCCCCCTTCTAACTATGGCTACACCTTC
TRBJ2-1 | many | TRBV20-1 | TRBD2 | CSARLLAGFEQFF | TGCAGTGCTAGATTACTAGCGGGATTTGAGCAGTTCTTC
TRBJ1-1 | few | TRBV2 | . | CASYFNTEAFF | TGTGCCAGCTATTTCAACACTGAAGCTTTCTTT
TRBJ1-1 | few | TRBV5-1 | . | CASSSAGSTEAFF | TGCGCCAGCAGCTCAGCGGGGAGCACTGAAGCTTTCTTT
TRBJ1-2 | many | TRBV28 | TRBD1 | CASTTDRNYGYTF | TGTGCCAGCACCACGGACAGGAACTATGGCTACACCTTC
TRBJ2-4 | . | TRBV4-1 | . | CASSQDGQVGLAKNIQYF | TGCGCCAGCAGCCAAGATGGTCAGGTTGGGTTAGCCAAAAACATTCAGTACTTC
TRBJ2-5 | . | TRBV11-3 | . | CASSLQEAETQYF | TGTGCCAGCAGCTTACAGGAGGCAGAGACCCAGTACTTC
TRBJ2-2 | many | TRBV12-3/TRBV12-4 | TRBD1 | CASSLYGDRNTGELFF | TGTGCCAGCAGTTTATACGGGGACAGGAACACCGGGGAGCTGTTTTTT
TRBJ2-1 | . | TRBV15 | . | CATSREPRLYNEQFF | TGTGCCACCAGCAGAGAGCCACGGTTGTACAATGAGCAGTTCTTC
TRBJ1-2 | few | TRBV20-1 | . | CSAPTVWGNDGYTF | TGCAGTGCCCCTACAGTCTGGGGGAATGATGGCTACACCTTC
TRBJ1-1 | many | TRBV6-1 | . | CASSPTIGRRTAFF | TGTGCCAGCAGCCCCACGATTGGACGACGTACAGCTTTCTTT
TRBJ1-2 | few | TRBV5-6 | . | CASNQDVRPGSLGGYTF | TGTGCCAGCAACCAGGATGTTCGGCCGGGTTCCTTAGGTGGCTACACCTTC